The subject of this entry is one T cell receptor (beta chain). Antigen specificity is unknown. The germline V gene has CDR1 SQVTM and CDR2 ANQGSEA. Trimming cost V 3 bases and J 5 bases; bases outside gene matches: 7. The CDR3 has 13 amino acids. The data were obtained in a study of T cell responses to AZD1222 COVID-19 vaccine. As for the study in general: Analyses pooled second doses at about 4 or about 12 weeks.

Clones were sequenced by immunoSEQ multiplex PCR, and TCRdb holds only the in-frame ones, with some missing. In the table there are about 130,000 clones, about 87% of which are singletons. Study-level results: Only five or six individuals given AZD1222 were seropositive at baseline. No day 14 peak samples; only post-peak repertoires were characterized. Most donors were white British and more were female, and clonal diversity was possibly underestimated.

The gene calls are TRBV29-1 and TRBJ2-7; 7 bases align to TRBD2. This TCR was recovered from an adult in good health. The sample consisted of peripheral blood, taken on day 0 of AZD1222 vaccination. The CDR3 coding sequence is TGCAGCGTTGAGGGAGGGAGGATGAACGAGCAGTACTTC. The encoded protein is CSVEGGRMNEQYF.